This TCR beta chain comes out of a study of response to subunit inactivated influenza vaccine. TCRdb reanalysed the RT-PCR reads using MiXCR and keeps one entry per CDR3 protein. The sample has roughly 630,000 distinct CDR3 sequences, 14% seen once; the top ten hold 7.6%. This clonotype has a handful of counts. Sequenced material: PBMCs from blood, taken around 14 days before vaccination. This sequence was found in a man aged 45-60 years who received an inactivated influenza vaccine.

As DNA, the CDR3 is TGTGCCAGCAGCTTAGGCGGTGGGATTGAGCAGTTCTTC. Its translation is CASSLGGGIEQFF. This chain joins TRBV7-8 and TRBJ2-1, with D unclear. V gave up 1 base and J gave up 9 bases, with 10 bases separating them. The CDR3 extends over 13 amino acids. In germline, CDR1 is SGHVS, CDR2 FQNEAQ.